The sample holds many counts of the clone carrying this T cell receptor beta chain. The antigen is undetermined. This entry comes from a study of T cells after yellow fever vaccination. Study-level information: Researchers used SMART-Seq v4 Ultra Low Input to prepare fractions that had low cell numbers. Whole-study findings and limits: A weaker secondary response peaked on day 5, the primary on day 15.

This CDR3 is 17 amino acids long. CDR1 is SGHVS and CDR2 is FQNEAQ in the germline V gene. Between the trimmed V and J ends, which lost 1 base and 4 bases, there was a span of 17 bases. Using its own MiXCR run on the 5' RACE reads, TCRdb lists one record per CDR3 protein. Here the sample spans about 260,000 distinct CDR3 sequences, 5.2% being singletons. The chain uses TRBV7-8 and TRBJ1-3; D is unresolved. The sequence came from a man younger than 35 who received the YFV17D yellow fever vaccine. The sample in question was CD4+ T cells sorted from PBMCs, obtained on the day of the yellow fever booster vaccination. DNA of the CDR3: TGTGCCAGCAGCTTAGGCAACTACCGGGTTAAAGGAAACACCATATATTTT. This sequence encodes CASSLGNYRVKGNTIYF.